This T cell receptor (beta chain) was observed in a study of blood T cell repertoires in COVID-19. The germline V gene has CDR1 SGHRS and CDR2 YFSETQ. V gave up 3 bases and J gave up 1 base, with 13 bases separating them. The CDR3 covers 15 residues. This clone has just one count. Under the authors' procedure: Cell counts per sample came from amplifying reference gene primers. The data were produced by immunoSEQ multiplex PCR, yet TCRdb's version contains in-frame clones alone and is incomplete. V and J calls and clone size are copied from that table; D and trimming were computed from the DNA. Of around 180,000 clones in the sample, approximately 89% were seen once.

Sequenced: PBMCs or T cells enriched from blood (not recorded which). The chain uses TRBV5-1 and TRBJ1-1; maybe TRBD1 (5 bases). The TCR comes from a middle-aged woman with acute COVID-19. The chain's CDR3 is CASSWYTQGNTEAFF. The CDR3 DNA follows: TGCGCCAGCAGCTGGTATACCCAGGGGAACACTGAAGCTTTCTTT.